This TCR beta chain is drawn from a study of tumor and adjacent non-tumor tissue in lung cancer. This sample's RNA came from whole unsorted tissue. This non-tumor lung sample came from over 3 cm beyond the tumor edge. Between August and November 2014, newly diagnosed, chemotherapy-naive lung cancer patients underwent thoracic surgery in China. A modified ARM-PCR protocol with three rounds of nested PCR amplified TCRbeta. TCRdb processed the multiplex PCR reads anew with MiXCR; each CDR3 protein has one entry. The table records around 50,000 distinct CDR3 sequences, 60% to 65% of them present only once. A note on this clonotype: This CDR3 is missing its conserved last phenylalanine or tryptophan, likely due to a read error. The limits of the CDR3 on the DNA are not certain, so only TCRdb's listed CDR3 is given.

The length of the CDR3 is 19 amino acids, counting both ends. CDR1 and CDR2 (germline): MNHEY, SVGEGT. The clonotype comes from a woman aged 70-85 years with non-small cell lung cancer. What was sequenced was distant non-tumor lung tissue. The chain couples TRBV6-2 or TRBV6-3 to TRBJ1-5. The CDR3 reads CASSYPLGRVTYSNQPQNL.